This entry concerns a single T cell receptor beta chain. Its target is not known. The data were obtained in a study of T cells after yellow fever vaccination. TCRdb re-called the 5' RACE reads through MiXCR, storing one row per CDR3 protein. Among roughly 500,000 distinct CDR3 sequences listed, around 21% were seen once. Study results and caveats: Abundant bulk-population clonotypes could contaminate the FACS-sorted repertoires. The secondary response was weaker, and its peak arrived faster, on day 5 versus 15. Post-booster reappearance was seen for most primary-vaccination clones (nearly 97% CD4, roughly 86% CD8).

The sequence came from a man aged 25-45 years who received the YFV17D yellow fever vaccine. The source was PBMCs, collected 15 days after the yellow fever booster vaccination.

The CDR3 DNA follows: TGTGCCAGCAGCTTGGCCCGGAAAGCGTCGACCCATGAGCAGTTCTTC. Translated, it gives CASSLARKASTHEQFF. This rearrangement joins TRBV5-6 to TRBJ2-1, with D uncertain. V lost 0 bases and J lost 8, with 18 bases in between. CDR3 length: 16 amino acids. Germline-derived CDR1 and CDR2 are SGHDT and YYEEEE.